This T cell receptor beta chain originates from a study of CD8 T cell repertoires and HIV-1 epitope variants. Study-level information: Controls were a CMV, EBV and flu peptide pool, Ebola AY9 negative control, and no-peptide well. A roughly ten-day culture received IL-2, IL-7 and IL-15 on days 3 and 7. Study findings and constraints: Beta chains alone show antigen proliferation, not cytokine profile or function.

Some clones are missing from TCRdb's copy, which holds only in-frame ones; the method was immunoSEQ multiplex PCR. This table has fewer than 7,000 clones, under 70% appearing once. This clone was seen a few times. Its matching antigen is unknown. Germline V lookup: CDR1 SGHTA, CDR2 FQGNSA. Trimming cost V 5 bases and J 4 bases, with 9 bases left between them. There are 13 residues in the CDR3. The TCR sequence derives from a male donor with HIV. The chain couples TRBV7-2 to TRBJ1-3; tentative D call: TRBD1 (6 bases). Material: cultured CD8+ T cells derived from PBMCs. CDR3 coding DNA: TGTGCCAGCAGCCCACAGGGAGGAAACACCATATATTTT. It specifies CASSPQGGNTIYF.